This T cell receptor (beta chain) was sequenced in a study of blood T cell repertoires in COVID-19. Study summary: Acute-phase and convalescent COVID-19 samples originated in the United States, Italy and Spain. T cells, B-cell-depleted T cells, or PBMCs supplied cDNA or gDNA.

Germline V gene lookup returns CDR1 MDHEN and CDR2 SYDVKM. There are 15 residues in the CDR3. V dropped 8 bases and J dropped 2; count of bases not matched to a gene: 12. Sequencing used immunoSEQ multiplex PCR; TCRdb keeps in-frame clones, though not all of them. The table includes 90,000 to 150,000 clones, more than 70% detected once. This sequence joins TRBV28 and TRBJ2-7, with TRBD2 matching over 7 bases. This receptor was obtained from a man aged 60 to 69 with acute or convalescent COVID-19. Sequencing was done on a sample of peripheral blood. DNA of the CDR3: TGTGCCAGCCGAGGGGAGCGGGGCGATCCCTACGAGCAGTACTTC. Protein: CASRGERGDPYEQYF.